Following are 11 T cell receptor beta chains from one sample sequenced in a study of monozygotic twins with inflammatory bowel disease. TCRdb reprocessed the 5' RACE reads; each CDR3 protein has one entry and no DNA is given. The specimen's table records about 450,000 distinct CDR3 sequences. The specimen was blood. These receptors were taken from a human donor with ulcerative colitis or Crohn's disease, or a healthy co-twin of an affected twin (not recorded which).

The genes are TRBV6-2 or TRBV6-3 and TRBJ1-2. The CDR3 is 12 residues long. CDR1 and CDR2 from the germline V gene are MNHEY and SVGEGT. The CDR3 loop is CASSYRRYGYTF.

V and J are TRBV18 and TRBJ1-1. The germline CDR1 and CDR2 sequences are KGHSH and LQKENI. The CDR3 consists of 13 residues. The CDR3 loop is CASSRTMNTEAFF.

This chain uses TRBV6-5 with TRBJ2-3; TCRdb lists TRBD2, though no DNA is available to test this call. This CDR3 contains 13 residues. The germline V gene has CDR1 MNHEY and CDR2 SVGAGI. The CDR3 region is CASSGGRADTQYF.

The chain is built from TRBV14 and TRBJ2-5; absent DNA, TCRdb's TRBD2 call cannot be checked. The CDR3 spans 16 residues. Germline CDR1 is SGHDN and CDR2 is FVKESK. The CDR3 spells CASSQDMTRLQETQYF.

The V and J genes are TRBV11-1 and TRBJ1-3. The CDR3 length is 12 residues. Looked up from germline, CDR1 is SGHAT and CDR2 is FQDESV (reference sequence). This chain's CDR3 is CASSLLGNTIYF. Looking up the rest from reference TRBV11-1 and TRBJ1-3 gives the full variable domain: EAEVAQSPRYKITEKSQAVAFWCDPISGHATLYWYRQILGQGPELLVQFQDESVVDDSQLPKDRFSAERLKGVDSTLKIQPAELGDSAMYLCASSLLGNTIYFGEGSWLTVV.

This chain joins TRBV24-1 and TRBJ2-3; TCRdb returns TRBD1, unconfirmable since there is no DNA. CDR1 and CDR2 (germline): KGHDR, SFDVKD. The CDR3 length is 17 residues. CDR3 in amino acids: CATSDSGKGGSTDTQYF.

The chain couples TRBV14 to TRBJ2-3. This CDR3 comprises 15 residues. Germline-derived CDR1 and CDR2 are SGHDN and FVKESK. The CDR3 protein is CASSQDLGRTDTQYF.

The genes are TRBV5-1 and TRBJ2-5; lacking DNA, the TRBD1 call made by TCRdb goes unchecked. This CDR3 has 16 amino acids. Looked up from germline, CDR1 is SGHRS and CDR2 is YFSETQ. CDR3 amino acids: CASSYWTGGNQETQYF.

The CDR3 loop reads CASRFSTGSNIQYF. The rearrangement joins TRBV2 to TRBJ2-4; as DNA is missing, the TRBD1 call by TCRdb cannot be tested. The CDR3 is 14 residues long. Germline V gene lookup returns CDR1 SNHLY and CDR2 FYNNEI.

The chain employs TRBV3-1 and TRBJ1-5; without DNA, the TCRdb call of TRBD1 cannot be checked. This CDR3 comprises 15 residues. Germline V lookup: CDR1 LGHDT, CDR2 YNNKEL (reference sequence). CDR3 residues: CASSPDRGSNQPQHF.

This CDR3 reads CASSSQTGREADTQYF. The chain couples TRBV4-3 to TRBJ2-3; without DNA, the TCRdb call of TRBD2 cannot be checked. Germline CDR1 and CDR2: LGHNA and YSLEER. The CDR3 spans 16 residues.